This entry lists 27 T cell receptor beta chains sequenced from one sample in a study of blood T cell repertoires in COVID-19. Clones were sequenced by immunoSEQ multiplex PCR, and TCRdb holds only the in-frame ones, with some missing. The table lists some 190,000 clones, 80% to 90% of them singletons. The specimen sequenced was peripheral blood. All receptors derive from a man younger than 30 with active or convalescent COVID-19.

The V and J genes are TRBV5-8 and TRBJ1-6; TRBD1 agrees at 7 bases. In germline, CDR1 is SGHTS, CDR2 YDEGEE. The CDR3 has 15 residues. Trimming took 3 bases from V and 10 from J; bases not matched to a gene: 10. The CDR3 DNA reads TGTGCCAGCAGCTGGAGACAGGGTATTGGATCACCCCTCCACTTT. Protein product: CASSWRQGIGSPLHF. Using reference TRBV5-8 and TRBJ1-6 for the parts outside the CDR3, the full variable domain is EAGVTQSPTHLIKTRGQQATLRCSPISGHTSVYWYQQALGLGLQFLLWYDEGEERNRGNFPPRFSGRQFPNYSSELNVNALELEDSALYLCASSWRQGIGSPLHFGNGTRLTVT.

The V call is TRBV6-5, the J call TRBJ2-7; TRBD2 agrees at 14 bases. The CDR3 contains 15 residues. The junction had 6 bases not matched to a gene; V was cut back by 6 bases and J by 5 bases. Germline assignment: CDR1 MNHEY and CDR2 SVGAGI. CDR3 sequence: CASSQGLAGVNEQYF. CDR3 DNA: TGTGCCAGCAGCCAGGGACTAGCGGGAGTAAACGAGCAGTACTTC.

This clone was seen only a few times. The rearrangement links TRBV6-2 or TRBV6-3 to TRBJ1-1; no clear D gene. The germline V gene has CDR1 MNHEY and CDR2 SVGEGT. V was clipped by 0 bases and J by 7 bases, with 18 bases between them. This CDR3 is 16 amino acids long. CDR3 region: CASSYSGRRGANEAFF. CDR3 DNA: TGTGCCAGCAGTTACTCGGGCCGGCGGGGAGCTAATGAAGCTTTCTTT.

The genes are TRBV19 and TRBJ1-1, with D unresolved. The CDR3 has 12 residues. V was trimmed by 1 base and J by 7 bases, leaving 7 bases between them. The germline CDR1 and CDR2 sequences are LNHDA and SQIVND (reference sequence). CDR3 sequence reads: CASSIGGVEAFF. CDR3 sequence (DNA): TGTGCCAGTAGTATAGGAGGCGTTGAAGCTTTCTTT.

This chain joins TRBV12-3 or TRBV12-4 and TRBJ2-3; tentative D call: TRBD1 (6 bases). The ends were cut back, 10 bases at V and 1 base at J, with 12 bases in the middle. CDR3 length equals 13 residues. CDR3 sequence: CATGRGGTDTQYF. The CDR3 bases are TGTGCCACGGGCAGGGGCGGCACAGATACGCAGTATTTT.

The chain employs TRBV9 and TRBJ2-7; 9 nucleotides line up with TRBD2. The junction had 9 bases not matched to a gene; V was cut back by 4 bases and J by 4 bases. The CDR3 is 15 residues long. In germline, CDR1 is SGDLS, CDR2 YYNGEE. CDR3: CASSLEAGGVYEQYF. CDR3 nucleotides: TGTGCCAGCAGCCTAGAAGCGGGAGGAGTTTACGAGCAGTACTTC.

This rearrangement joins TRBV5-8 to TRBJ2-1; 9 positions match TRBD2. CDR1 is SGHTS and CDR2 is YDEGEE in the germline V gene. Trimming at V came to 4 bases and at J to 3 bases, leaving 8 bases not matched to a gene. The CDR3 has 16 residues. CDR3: CASSTAAGGNYNEQFF. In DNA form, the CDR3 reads TGTGCCAGCAGCACGGCGGCGGGAGGGAACTACAATGAGCAGTTCTTC.

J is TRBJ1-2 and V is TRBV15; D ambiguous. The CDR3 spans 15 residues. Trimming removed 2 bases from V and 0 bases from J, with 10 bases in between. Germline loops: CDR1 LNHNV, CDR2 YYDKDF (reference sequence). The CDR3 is CATSRNGVANYGYTF. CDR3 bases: TGTGCCACCAGCAGAAACGGTGTCGCTAACTATGGCTACACCTTC.

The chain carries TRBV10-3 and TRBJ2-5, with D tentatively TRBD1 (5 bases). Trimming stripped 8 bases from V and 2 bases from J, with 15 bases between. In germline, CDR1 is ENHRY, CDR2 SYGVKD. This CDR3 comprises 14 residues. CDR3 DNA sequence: TGTGCCATCGGGGCCTTTAAGGTACAAGAGACCCAGTACTTC. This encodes CAIGAFKVQETQYF.

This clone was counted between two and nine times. The CDR3 DNA is TGTGCCAGTAGTATTTTAGCGGGAGGGCAGTTCTTC. As protein: CASSILAGGQFF. The gene calls are TRBV19 and TRBJ2-1; 10 bases agree with TRBD2. The CDR3 spans 12 residues. The germline gives CDR1 LNHDA, CDR2 SQIVND (reference sequence). V gave up 3 bases and J gave up 12 bases; unmatched junction bases: 2.

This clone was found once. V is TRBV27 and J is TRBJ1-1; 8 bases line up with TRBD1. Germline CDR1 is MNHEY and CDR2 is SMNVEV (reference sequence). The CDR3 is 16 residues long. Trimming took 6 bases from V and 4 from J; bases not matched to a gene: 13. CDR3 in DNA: TGTGCCAGCAGCTCATCAGGGGGCGGGTTGGGCACTGAAGCTTTCTTT. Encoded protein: CASSSSGGGLGTEAFF.

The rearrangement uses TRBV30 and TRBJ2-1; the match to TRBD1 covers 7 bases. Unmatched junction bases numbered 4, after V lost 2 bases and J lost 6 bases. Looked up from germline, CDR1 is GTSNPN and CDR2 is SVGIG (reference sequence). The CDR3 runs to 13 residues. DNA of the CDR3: TGTGCCTGGAGTACTCGACAGGGCAATGAGCAGTTCTTC. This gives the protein CAWSTRQGNEQFF.

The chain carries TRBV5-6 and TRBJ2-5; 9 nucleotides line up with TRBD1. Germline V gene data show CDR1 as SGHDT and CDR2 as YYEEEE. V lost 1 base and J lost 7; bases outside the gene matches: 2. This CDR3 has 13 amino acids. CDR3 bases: TGTGCCAGCAGCTTGCGGGACAGGGCGACCCAGTACTTC. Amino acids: CASSLRDRATQYF.

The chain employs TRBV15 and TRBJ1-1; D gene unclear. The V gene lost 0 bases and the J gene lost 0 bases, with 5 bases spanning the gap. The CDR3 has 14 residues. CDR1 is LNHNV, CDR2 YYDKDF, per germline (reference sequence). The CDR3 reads CATSRDELNTEAFF. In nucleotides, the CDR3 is TGTGCCACCAGCAGAGATGAGTTGAACACTGAAGCTTTCTTT. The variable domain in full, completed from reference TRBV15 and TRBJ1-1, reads DAMVIQNPRYQVTQFGKPVTLSCSQTLNHNVMYWYQQKSSQAPKLLFHYYDKDFNNEADTPDNFQSRRPNTSFCFLDIRSPGLGDTAMYLCATSRDELNTEAFFGQGTRLTVV.

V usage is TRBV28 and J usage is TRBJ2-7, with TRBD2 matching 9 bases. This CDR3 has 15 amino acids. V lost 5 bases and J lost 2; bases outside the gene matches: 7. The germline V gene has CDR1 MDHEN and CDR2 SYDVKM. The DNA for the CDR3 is TGTGCCAGCAGTCTGCGGACTAGCGCCGCCTACGAGCAGTACTTC. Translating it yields CASSLRTSAAYEQYF.

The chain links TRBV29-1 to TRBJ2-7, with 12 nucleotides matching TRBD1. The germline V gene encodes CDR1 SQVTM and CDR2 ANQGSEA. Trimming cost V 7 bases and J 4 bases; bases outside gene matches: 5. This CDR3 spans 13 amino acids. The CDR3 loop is CSAGQGALYEQYF. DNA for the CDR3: TGCAGCGCGGGACAGGGGGCGCTTTACGAGCAGTACTTC.

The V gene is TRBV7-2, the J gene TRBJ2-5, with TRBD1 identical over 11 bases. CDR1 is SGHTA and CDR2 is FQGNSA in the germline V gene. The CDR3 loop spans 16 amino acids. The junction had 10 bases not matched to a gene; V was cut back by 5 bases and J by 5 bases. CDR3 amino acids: CASSTQDRGRWETQYF. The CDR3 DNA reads TGTGCCAGCAGCACGCAGGACAGGGGGCGATGGGAGACCCAGTACTTC.

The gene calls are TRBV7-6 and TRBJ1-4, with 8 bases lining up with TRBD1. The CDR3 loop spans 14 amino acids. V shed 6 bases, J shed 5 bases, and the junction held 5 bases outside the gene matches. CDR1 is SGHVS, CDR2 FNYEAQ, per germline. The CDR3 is CASSPGGMNEKLFF. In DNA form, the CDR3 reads TGTGCCAGCAGTCCAGGGGGCATGAATGAAAAACTGTTTTTT.

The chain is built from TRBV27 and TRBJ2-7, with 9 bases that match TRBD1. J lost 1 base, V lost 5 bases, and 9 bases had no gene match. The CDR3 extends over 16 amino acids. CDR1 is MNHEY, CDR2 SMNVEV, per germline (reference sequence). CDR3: CASSTIGTGFSYEQYF. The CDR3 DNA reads TGTGCCAGCAGTACCATAGGGACAGGGTTTTCCTACGAGCAGTACTTC.

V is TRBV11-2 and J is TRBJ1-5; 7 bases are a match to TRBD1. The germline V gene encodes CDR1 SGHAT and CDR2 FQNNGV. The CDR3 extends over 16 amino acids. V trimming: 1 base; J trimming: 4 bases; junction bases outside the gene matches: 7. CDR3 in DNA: TGTGCCAGCAGCTTAGGGAGGGGACAGCTAAATCAGCCCCAGCATTTT. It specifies CASSLGRGQLNQPQHF.

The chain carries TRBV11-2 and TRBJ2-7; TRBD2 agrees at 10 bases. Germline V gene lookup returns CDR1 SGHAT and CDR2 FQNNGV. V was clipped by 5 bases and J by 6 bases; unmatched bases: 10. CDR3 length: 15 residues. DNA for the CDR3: TGTGCCAGCAGCCTGACTAGCGGGTATGAGGTCGAGCAGTACTTC. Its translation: CASSLTSGYEVEQYF.

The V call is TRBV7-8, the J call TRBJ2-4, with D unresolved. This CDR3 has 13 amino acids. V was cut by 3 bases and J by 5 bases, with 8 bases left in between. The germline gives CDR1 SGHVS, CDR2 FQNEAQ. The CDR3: CASSLALENIQYF. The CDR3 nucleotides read TGTGCCAGCAGCTTGGCCCTAGAAAACATTCAGTACTTC.

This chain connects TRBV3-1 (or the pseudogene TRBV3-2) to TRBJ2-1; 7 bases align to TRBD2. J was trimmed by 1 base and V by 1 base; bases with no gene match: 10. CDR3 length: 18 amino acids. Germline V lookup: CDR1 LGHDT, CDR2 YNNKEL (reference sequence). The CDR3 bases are TGTGCCAGCAGCCAAGCGTGGTCCTTAGCGGGTTCCTACAATGAGCAGTTCTTC. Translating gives CASSQAWSLAGSYNEQFF.

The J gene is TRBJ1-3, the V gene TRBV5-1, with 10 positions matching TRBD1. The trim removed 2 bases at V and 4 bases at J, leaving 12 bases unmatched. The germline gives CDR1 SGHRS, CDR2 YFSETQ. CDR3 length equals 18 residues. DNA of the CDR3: TGCGCCAGCAGCTTTGGACAGGGGGGTCCTACGAACGGAAACACCATATATTTT. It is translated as CASSFGQGGPTNGNTIYF.

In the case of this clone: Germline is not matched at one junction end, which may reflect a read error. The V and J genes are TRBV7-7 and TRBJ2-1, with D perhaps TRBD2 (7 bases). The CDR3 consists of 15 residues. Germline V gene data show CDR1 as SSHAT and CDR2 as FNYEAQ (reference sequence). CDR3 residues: CASSLGGRGYNEQFF. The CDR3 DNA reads TGTGCTAGCAGCTTAGGTGGGAGGGGGTACAATGAGCAGTTCTTC. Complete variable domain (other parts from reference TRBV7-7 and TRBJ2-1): GAGVSQSPRYKVTKRGQDVTLRCDPISSHATLYWYQQALGQGPEFLTYFNYEAQPDKSGLPSDRFSAERPEGSISTLTIQRTEQRDSAMYRCASSLGGRGYNEQFFGPGTRLTVL.

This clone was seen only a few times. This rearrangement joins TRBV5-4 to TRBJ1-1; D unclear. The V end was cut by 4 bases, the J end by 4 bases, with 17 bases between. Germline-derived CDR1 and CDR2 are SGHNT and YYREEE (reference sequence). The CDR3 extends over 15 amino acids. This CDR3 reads CASSPQIGRGTEAFF. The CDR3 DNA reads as TGTGCCAGCAGCCCCCAGATTGGGCGGGGCACTGAAGCTTTCTTT.

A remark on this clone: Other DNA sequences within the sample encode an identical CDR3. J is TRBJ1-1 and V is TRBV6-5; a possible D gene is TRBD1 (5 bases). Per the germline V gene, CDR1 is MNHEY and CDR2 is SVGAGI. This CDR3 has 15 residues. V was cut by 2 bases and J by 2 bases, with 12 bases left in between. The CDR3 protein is CASSYGRTGNTEAFF. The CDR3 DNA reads TGTGCCAGCAGTTACGGGCGAACAGGTAACACTGAAGCTTTCTTT.